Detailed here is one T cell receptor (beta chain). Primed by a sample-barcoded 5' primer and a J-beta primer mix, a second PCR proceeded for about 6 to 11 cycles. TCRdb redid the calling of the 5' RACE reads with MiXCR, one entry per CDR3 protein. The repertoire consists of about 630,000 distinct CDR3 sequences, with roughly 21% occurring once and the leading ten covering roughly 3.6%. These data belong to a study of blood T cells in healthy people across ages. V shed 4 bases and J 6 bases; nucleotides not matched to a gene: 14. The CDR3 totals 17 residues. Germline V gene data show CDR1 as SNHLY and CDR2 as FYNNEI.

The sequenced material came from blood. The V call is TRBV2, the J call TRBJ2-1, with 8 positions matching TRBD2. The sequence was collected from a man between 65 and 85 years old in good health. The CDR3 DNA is TGTGCCAGCAGTGCGCAAGGACTAGCTGGGGGAGGCAATGAGCAGTTCTTC. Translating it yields CASSAQGLAGGGNEQFF.